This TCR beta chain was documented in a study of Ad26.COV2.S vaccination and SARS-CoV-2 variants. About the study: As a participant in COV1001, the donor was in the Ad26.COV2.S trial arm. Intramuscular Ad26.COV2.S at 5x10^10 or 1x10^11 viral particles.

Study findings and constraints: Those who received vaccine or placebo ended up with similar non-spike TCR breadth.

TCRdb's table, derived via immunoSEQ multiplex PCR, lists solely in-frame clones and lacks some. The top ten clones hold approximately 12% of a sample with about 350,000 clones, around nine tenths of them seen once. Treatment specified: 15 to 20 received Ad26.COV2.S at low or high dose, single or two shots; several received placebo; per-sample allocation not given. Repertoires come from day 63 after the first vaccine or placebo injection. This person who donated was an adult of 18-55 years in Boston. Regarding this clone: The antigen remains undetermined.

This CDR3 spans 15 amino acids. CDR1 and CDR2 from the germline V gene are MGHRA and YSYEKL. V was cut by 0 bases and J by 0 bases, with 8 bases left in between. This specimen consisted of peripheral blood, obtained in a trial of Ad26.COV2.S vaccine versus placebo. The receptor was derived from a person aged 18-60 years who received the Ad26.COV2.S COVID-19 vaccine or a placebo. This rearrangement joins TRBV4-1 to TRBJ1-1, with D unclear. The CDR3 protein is CASSQDPYLNTEAFF. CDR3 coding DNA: TGCGCCAGCAGCCAAGACCCGTACCTGAACACTGAAGCTTTCTTT.